These 17 T cell receptor beta chains were all obtained from the same sample, sequenced in a study of regulatory T cells in long-lasting Graves disease. Time point defined: persistent/refractory GD, antithyroid drugs over 5 years with positive TRAb. Extracted PBMC RNA gave rise to the TCR library. To make TCR beta libraries, researchers used iRepertoire HTBI primers and Arm-PCR of CDR3 regions. TCRdb passed the multiplex PCR reads through MiXCR, listing each CDR3 protein once. The sample records around 510,000 distinct CDR3 sequences, less than 25% being singletons. This sample comprised peripheral blood mononuclear cells (PBMCs), obtained when the disease was refractory, from a patient treated with antithyroid drugs. These receptors were obtained from a female donor with Graves disease.

This clonotype was observed at least ten times. This sequence joins TRBV15 and TRBJ2-7; TRBD1 or TRBD2 may be the D gene (6 bases each). The CDR3 has 15 residues. V lost 5 bases and J lost 2, with 16 bases in between. Germline CDR1 LNHNV, CDR2 YYDKDF (reference sequence). The CDR3 DNA sequence: TGTGCCACCAGCTTAGAAAGGGGGGCTACCTACGAGCAGTACTTC. It specifies CATSLERGATYEQYF.

In this sample, this clonotype turned up many times. The rearrangement uses TRBV2 and TRBJ2-5; 10 nucleotides line up with TRBD1. The CDR3 consists of 15 residues. CDR1 is SNHLY and CDR2 is FYNNEI in the germline V gene. With V trimmed by 3 bases and J by 4 bases, 5 bases remained unmatched. The CDR3 sequence: CASSDPTGGPETQYF. The CDR3, as DNA: TGTGCCAGCAGTGATCCGACAGGGGGCCCAGAGACCCAGTACTTC. Full variable domain (remainder filled in from reference TRBV2 and TRBJ2-5): EPEVTQTPSHQVTQMGQEVILRCVPISNHLYFYWYRQILGQKVEFLVSFYNNEISEKSEIFDDQFSVERPDGSNFTLKIRSTKLEDSAMYFCASSDPTGGPETQYFGPGTRLLVL.

The chain couples TRBV10-1 to TRBJ2-7, with 8 bases identical to TRBD2. Germline V CDR1 and CDR2: WNHNN, SYGVQD (reference sequence). After removal of 0 bases from V and 5 bases from J, the junction contained 9 bases not matched to a gene. The CDR3 loop spans 16 amino acids. The CDR3 sequence: CASSESKRTSRDEQYF. The CDR3 nucleotides are TGCGCCAGCAGTGAGTCGAAACGGACTAGCCGGGACGAGCAGTACTTC.

In this sample, this clonotype turned up many times. V gene TRBV28 combines with J gene TRBJ2-7; the D gene is possibly TRBD1 (7 bases). CDR1 is MDHEN and CDR2 is SYDVKM in the germline V gene. V lost 3 bases and J lost 2, with 14 bases in between. The CDR3 contains 15 residues. CDR3 protein: CASSLGQGGAYEQYF. The CDR3 region has the DNA TGTGCCAGCAGTTTGGGGCAGGGGGGTGCCTACGAGCAGTACTTC.

There are many counts of this clonotype. This chain connects TRBV12-3 or TRBV12-4 to TRBJ2-2, with TRBD1 matching 7 bases. V lost 6 bases and J lost 6; bases outside the gene matches: 10. CDR3 length: 15 amino acids. The CDR3 spells CASRRITGVPGELFF. The CDR3 DNA sequence: TGTGCCAGCAGACGGATAACAGGGGTCCCCGGGGAGCTGTTTTTT.

The rearrangement joins TRBV29-1 to TRBJ1-2; a weak D match, TRBD1 (5 bases). The CDR3 consists of 12 residues. The V and J ends lost 3 bases and 6 bases respectively, with 11 bases between them. Germline V gene data show CDR1 as SQVTM and CDR2 as ANQGSEA. The CDR3 DNA is TGCAGCGTTGATCATGGGACCGATGGCTACACCTTC. It encodes CSVDHGTDGYTF.

This clonotype has ten or more counts. The chain combines TRBV6-5 with TRBJ2-5; TRBD1 agrees at 10 bases. V dropped 4 bases and J dropped 13; count of bases not matched to a gene: 6. The CDR3 is 12 residues long. Germline lookup yields CDR1 MNHEY and CDR2 SVGAGI. For the CDR3, the DNA is TGTGCCAGCAGTTCCGGACAGGGGGTTCCGTACTTC. Its protein is CASSSGQGVPYF.

As to this clonotype: A read error may be the cause here, since a much bigger clone is one base away. As the CDR3 is not closed by the conserved phenylalanine or tryptophan, this likely results from a read error. The chain combines TRBV29-1 with TRBJ2-5; perhaps TRBD1 as D (5 bases). Between the trimmed V and J ends, which lost 7 bases and 2 bases, there was a span of 14 bases. The germline CDR1 and CDR2 sequences are SQVTM and ANQGSEA. The CDR3 is made up of 13 amino acids. CDR3 loop: CSAFTGLQETQYL. In DNA, the CDR3 is TGCAGCGCCTTTACAGGATTACAAGAGACCCAGTACCTC.

This clonotype was observed a handful of times. The chain is built from TRBV29-1 and TRBJ1-5; no reliable D call. The V end was cut by 1 base, the J end by 5 bases, with 12 bases between. The CDR3 extends over 14 amino acids. Germline V gives CDR1 SQVTM, CDR2 ANQGSEA. The CDR3 DNA is TGCAGCGTTGAAGTGGGAGGCCCGGATCAGCCCCAGCATTTT. Amino acids: CSVEVGGPDQPQHF.

The sample holds a few counts of this clonotype. V gene TRBV10-3 combines with J gene TRBJ2-1; no firm D call. The CDR3 runs 15 residues. Trimming pared 6 bases from V and 6 bases from J, leaving 18 bases between. From germline, CDR1 is ENHRY and CDR2 SYGVKD. The CDR3 coding sequence is TGTGCCATCAGGATGGGCAGCCAATCGGTCAATGAGCAGTTCTTC. Protein sequence: CAIRMGSQSVNEQFF.

Only a few counts were recorded for this clonotype. The DNA for the CDR3 is TGCGCCAGCAGCTTAGAGGGACAGGGGGCGCGGTACAATGAGCAGTTCTTC. As protein: CASSLEGQGARYNEQFF. V is TRBV5-1 and J is TRBJ2-1; 12 nucleotides agree with TRBD1. V lost 2 bases, J lost 4 bases, and 7 bases stayed unmatched. CDR1 and CDR2 from the germline V gene are SGHRS and YFSETQ. The CDR3 length is 17 residues.

This clonotype was seen just once. This chain joins TRBV6-1 and TRBJ2-1, with 7 bases matching TRBD2. The J segment lost 4 bases and the V segment lost 11 bases, leaving 11 bases of the junction unmatched. The germline V gene encodes CDR1 MNHNS and CDR2 SASEGT. The CDR3 sequence is 14 residues long. As DNA, the CDR3 is TGTGCCGCGGTGGGAGGGCCGGGGTACAATGAGCAGTTCTTC. Protein sequence: CAAVGGPGYNEQFF.

This clonotype showed up many times. The chain uses TRBV11-2 and TRBJ2-4; TRBD1 agrees at 8 bases. The CDR3 has 14 residues. Germline V gene lookup returns CDR1 SGHAT and CDR2 FQNNGV. Trimming took 5 bases from V and 7 from J; bases not matched to a gene: 7. CDR3 protein: CASSQGTGTNIQYF. In nucleotides, the CDR3 is TGTGCCAGCAGCCAAGGGACAGGCACCAACATTCAGTACTTC. Looking up the rest from reference TRBV11-2 and TRBJ2-4 gives the full variable domain: EAGVAQSPRYKIIEKRQSVAFWCNPISGHATLYWYQQILGQGPKLLIQFQNNGVVDDSQLPKDRFSAERLKGVDSTLKIQPAKLEDSAVYLCASSQGTGTNIQYFGAGTRLSVL.

This clonotype occurred many times. J is TRBJ2-7 and V is TRBV28, with TRBD1 as a possible D gene (6 bases). CDR1 is MDHEN and CDR2 is SYDVKM in the germline V gene. The V gene lost 4 bases and the J gene lost 0 bases, with 13 bases spanning the gap. CDR3 length: 15 residues. In nucleotides, the CDR3 is TGTGCCAGCAGTTCGTCGGACAGCCTCTCCTACGAGCAGTACTTC. As protein: CASSSSDSLSYEQYF.

This clonotype was observed at least ten times. The V gene is TRBV30, the J gene TRBJ2-5; D is perhaps TRBD1 (6 bases). Trimming pared 4 bases from V and 5 bases from J, leaving 17 bases between. The CDR3 covers 14 residues. Germline CDR1 reads GTSNPN; CDR2 reads SVGIG (reference sequence). The CDR3: CAWTSGTSGETQYF. Written as DNA, the CDR3 is TGTGCCTGGACCTCGGGGACAAGTGGGGAGACCCAGTACTTC.

This clonotype was observed a handful of times. This chain links TRBV10-3 with TRBJ1-2, with 12 bases matching TRBD1. The ends lost 2 bases at V and 6 bases at J; junction bases unmatched: 4. CDR1 is ENHRY and CDR2 is SYGVKD in the germline V gene. CDR3 length equals 15 residues. The CDR3 nucleotides are TGTGCCATCAGTGAGACCGGGACAGGGGGCGATGGCTACACCTTC. Translating gives CAISETGTGGDGYTF.

In this sample, this clonotype turned up a few times. This rearrangement joins TRBV5-4 to TRBJ2-2; D is perhaps TRBD1 or TRBD2 (5 bases each). The CDR3 totals 16 residues. Germline V gene sequence: CDR1 SGHNT, CDR2 YYREEE (reference sequence). Deletions cut 3 bases from V and 4 bases from J, with 16 bases between. Here the CDR3 DNA reads TGTGCCAGCAGCTCCAGGGAGAATAGGGGCACCGGGGAGCTGTTTTTT. This codes for CASSSRENRGTGELFF.